Listed below are T cell receptor beta chains from one sample, sequenced in a study of blood T cell repertoires in COVID-19. The assay was immunoSEQ multiplex PCR, and TCRdb's table has in-frame clones only and misses some. The profile shows more than 150,000 clones, over 80% of them singletons. Sequencing was done on a sample of peripheral blood. The source of these receptors is a woman aged 25 to 39 with acute or convalescent COVID-19. CDR3s include the opening cysteine and the closing phenylalanine or tryptophan. Each record gives: V gene, J gene, D gene, clone size, CDR3 length, CDR3 protein, CDR3 DNA. The D gene is left open where the match is weak. The size entry is marked missing in some rows and otherwise reads once, few, many or a size class.

TRBV19	TRBJ1-5	.	.	20	CASSKRNPGTSYSSNQPQHF	TGTGCCAGTAGTAAACGGAATCCCGGGACAAGCTATAGTAGCAATCAGCCCCAGCATTTT
TRBV2	TRBJ2-3	.	.	12	CASREGELVQYF	TGTGCCAGCAGGGAGGGCGAATTGGTGCAGTATTTT
TRBV10-1	TRBJ1-5	.	.	13	CASSERGNQPQHF	TGCGCCAGCAGTGAGAGGGGAAATCAGCCCCAGCATTTT
TRBV5-1	TRBJ2-3	TRBD1	.	15	CASSPGQGYTDTQYF	TGCGCCAGCAGCCCAGGACAGGGTTACACAGATACGCAGTATTTT
TRBV7-2	TRBJ1-3	.	once	16	CASSLASGPLKDTIYF	TGTGCCAGCAGCTTAGCCTCAGGGCCTCTTAAGGACACCATATATTTT
TRBV27	TRBJ2-1	TRBD2	.	16	CASSFNLAGVGGEQFF	TGTGCCAGCAGTTTCAATCTAGCGGGAGTGGGTGGTGAGCAGTTCTTC
TRBV6-1	TRBJ1-2	.	once	16	CASSEVSPVTMGGYTF	TGTGCCAGCAGTGAAGTTTCGCCCGTAACTATGGGTGGCTACACCTTC
TRBV14	TRBJ1-2	.	.	15	CASSPTTGNVYGYTF	TGTGCCAGCAGCCCGACAACAGGGAACGTCTATGGCTACACCTTC
TRBV4-3	TRBJ1-3	.	.	17	CASSQELSVFSGNTIYF	TGCGCCAGCAGCCAAGAATTGAGCGTTTTCTCTGGAAACACCATATATTTT
TRBV7-6	TRBJ2-2	.	.	15	CASSPVRSSTGELFF	TGTGCCAGCAGCCCGGTGCGCTCCTCCACCGGGGAGCTGTTTTTT
TRBV25-1	TRBJ2-2	TRBD1	few	17	CASDRTGLGFNTGELFF	TGTGCCTCCGACCGGACAGGGTTGGGTTTTAACACCGGGGAGCTGTTTTTT
TRBV6-6	TRBJ2-5	.	.	14	CASSGYRAGETQYF	TGTGCCAGCAGTGGATACAGGGCGGGAGAGACCCAGTACTTC
TRBV28	TRBJ1-5	.	medium-sized	14	CASSFPGDIQPQHF	TGTGCCAGCAGTTTTCCCGGGGACATTCAGCCCCAGCATTTT
TRBV3-1/TRBV3-2	TRBJ2-5	TRBD1	.	14	CASSQGTGGETQYF	TGTGCCAGCAGCCAAGGGACAGGGGGAGAGACCCAGTACTTC
TRBV20-1	TRBJ2-7	TRBD2	.	14	CSASRTSAAREQYF	TGCAGTGCTAGTAGGACTAGCGCCGCGAGGGAGCAGTACTTC
TRBV7-9	TRBJ2-5	TRBD2	.	16	CASRTSGRAGEETQYF	TGTGCCAGCAGGACTAGCGGGAGGGCCGGGGAGGAGACCCAGTACTTC
TRBV28	TRBJ1-1	TRBD1	.	14	CASSPRGRNTEAFF	TGTGCCAGCAGCCCCAGGGGGCGGAACACTGAAGCTTTCTTT
TRBV7-2	TRBJ1-6	TRBD1	.	15	CASSSGTGLNSPLHF	TGTGCCAGCAGCTCAGGGACAGGACTTAATTCACCCCTCCACTTT
TRBV3-1/TRBV3-2	TRBJ1-3	.	few	13	CASSHRGGNTIYF	TGTGCCAGCAGCCACAGAGGGGGAAACACCATATATTTT
TRBV25-1	TRBJ1-2	.	.	15	CASSEVPGQHYGYTF	TGTGCCAGCAGTGAAGTTCCCGGACAGCACTATGGCTACACCTTC
TRBV10-3	TRBJ2-2	.	.	16	CAISARTPTNTGELFF	TGTGCCATCAGTGCGAGGACTCCGACGAACACCGGGGAGCTGTTTTTT
TRBV7-6	TRBJ2-1	TRBD2	once	16	CASAGVLAGGNNEQFF	TGTGCCAGCGCCGGGGTACTAGCGGGGGGAAACAATGAGCAGTTCTTC
TRBV5-8	TRBJ1-5	.	.	15	CASSLGPGVRQPQHF	TGTGCCAGCAGCTTGGGACCAGGGGTACGTCAGCCCCAGCATTTT
TRBV27	TRBJ2-5	TRBD2	.	15	CASSLTGRAQETQYF	TGTGCCAGCAGTTTAACCGGGAGGGCTCAAGAGACCCAGTACTTC
TRBV27	TRBJ1-1	.	.	14	CASSLIRGSTEAFF	TGTGCCAGCAGTTTGATTCGTGGTAGCACTGAAGCTTTCTTT
TRBV6-4	TRBJ1-1	.	few	13	CASSVSENTEAFF	TGTGCCAGCAGTGTAAGCGAGAACACTGAAGCTTTCTTT
TRBV4-3	TRBJ2-2	TRBD2	.	17	CASSQDGTSGYTGELFF	TGCGCCAGCAGCCAAGACGGGACTAGCGGTTACACCGGGGAGCTGTTTTTT
TRBV7-9	TRBJ1-3	.	.	15	CASSSTQNRGNTIYF	TGTGCCAGCAGCTCAACTCAAAACAGGGGAAACACCATATATTTT
TRBV7-9	TRBJ1-3	.	.	14	CASSPGVSGNTIYF	TGTGCCAGCAGCCCCGGGGTCTCTGGAAACACCATATATTTT
TRBV11-1	TRBJ2-3	TRBD2	.	14	CASAGGRVGDTQYF	TGTGCCAGCGCAGGCGGGAGAGTGGGAGATACGCAGTATTTT
TRBV28	TRBJ1-3	.	.	21	CASSFWPIWGPDPVSGNTIYF	TGTGCCAGCAGTTTTTGGCCAATTTGGGGGCCCGACCCAGTCTCTGGAAACACCATATATTTT
TRBV7-2	TRBJ2-7	TRBD2	once	18	CASSLALGLAVVSYEQYF	TGTGCCAGCAGCTTAGCCCTTGGACTAGCGGTCGTCTCCTACGAGCAGTACTTC
TRBV1	TRBJ2-1	.	.	15	CTSSQGRFSYNEQFF	TGCACCAGCAGCCAAGGGAGGTTCTCCTACAATGAGCAGTTCTTC
TRBV6-5	TRBJ1-1	.	.	14	CASSYRRRSTEAFF	TGTGCCAGCAGTTATCGGCGCCGGAGCACTGAAGCTTTCTTT
TRBV28	TRBJ2-2	TRBD2	.	16	CASSLGLAGGTGELFF	TGTGCCAGCAGTTTAGGACTAGCGGGAGGCACCGGGGAGCTGTTTTTT
TRBV6-5	TRBJ2-5	.	.	15	CASNRWTRGAETQYF	TGTGCCAGCAACCGCTGGACTAGGGGGGCGGAGACCCAGTACTTC
TRBV10-3	TRBJ1-2	.	.	16	CAISDPHTTSFYGYTF	TGTGCCATCAGTGACCCGCACACCACCTCATTCTATGGCTACACCTTC
TRBV28	TRBJ1-2	TRBD1	once	14	CASRSDRVGYGYTF	TGTGCCAGCAGAAGCGACAGGGTCGGGTATGGCTACACCTTC
TRBV24-1	TRBJ2-7	.	.	14	CATRRHREEDEQYF	TGTGCCACCAGAAGACATCGCGAGGAGGACGAGCAGTACTTC
TRBV19	TRBJ1-2	.	.	14	CASNHLRDKDGYTF	TGTGCCAGTAATCACCTCCGGGACAAAGATGGCTACACCTTC
TRBV5-1	TRBJ2-3	TRBD2	once	13	CASRWEGPDTQYF	TGCGCCAGCAGGTGGGAGGGCCCAGATACGCAGTATTTT
TRBV5-1	TRBJ2-3	.	.	15	CASSLRQTFTDTQYF	TGCGCCAGCAGCTTGCGTCAGACTTTCACAGATACGCAGTATTTT
TRBV27	TRBJ2-2	TRBD2	.	19	CASSLIGLAGGPDTGELFF	TGTGCCAGCAGTTTAATAGGACTAGCGGGAGGGCCGGACACCGGGGAGCTGTTTTTT
TRBV9	TRBJ1-1	TRBD1	once	16	CASSVGQGGRYTEAFF	TGTGCCAGCAGCGTAGGGCAGGGGGGTCGGTACACTGAAGCTTTCTTT
TRBV27	TRBJ2-7	TRBD1	.	17	CASRRLRGQGVSYEQYF	TGTGCCAGCAGACGTTTAAGGGGACAGGGGGTATCCTACGAGCAGTACTTC
TRBV5-5	TRBJ1-5	.	once	16	CASSPTGLYSNQPQHF	TGTGCCAGCAGCCCGACAGGATTATATAGCAATCAGCCCCAGCATTTT
TRBV1	TRBJ1-5	.	.	15	CTSSQDQGSNQPQHF	TGCACCAGCAGCCAAGACCAGGGAAGCAATCAGCCCCAGCATTTT
TRBV6-2/TRBV6-3	TRBJ2-3	TRBD2	few	18	CASSRGLAGAGGSDTQYF	TGTGCCAGCAGTCGCGGACTAGCGGGAGCGGGAGGCTCCGATACGCAGTATTTT
TRBV11-2	TRBJ1-6	.	.	14	CASSSPDTPGALHF	TGTGCCAGCAGCTCTCCCGACACCCCCGGGGCCCTCCACTTT
TRBV19	TRBJ2-3	TRBD1	once	16	CASTPFRQGARDTQYF	TGTGCCAGTACCCCGTTTCGACAGGGGGCAAGGGATACGCAGTATTTT